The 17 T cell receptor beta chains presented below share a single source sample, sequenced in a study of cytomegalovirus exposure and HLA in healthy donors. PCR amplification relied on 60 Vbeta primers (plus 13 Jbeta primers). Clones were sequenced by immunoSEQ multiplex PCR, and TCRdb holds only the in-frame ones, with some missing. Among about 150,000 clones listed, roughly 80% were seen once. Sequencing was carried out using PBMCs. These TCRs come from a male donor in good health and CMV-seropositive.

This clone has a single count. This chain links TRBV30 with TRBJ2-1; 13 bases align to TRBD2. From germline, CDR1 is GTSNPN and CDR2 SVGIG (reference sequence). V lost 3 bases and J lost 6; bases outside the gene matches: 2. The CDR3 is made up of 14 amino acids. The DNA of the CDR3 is TGTGCCTGGAGGGGACTAGCGGGGTTCAATGAGCAGTTCTTC. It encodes CAWRGLAGFNEQFF. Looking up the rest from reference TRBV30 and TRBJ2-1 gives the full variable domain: SQTIHQWPATLVQPVGSPLSLECTVEGTSNPNLYWYRQAAGRGLQLLFYSVGIGQISSEVPQNLSASRPQDRQFILSSKKLLLSDSGFYLCAWRGLAGFNEQFFGPGTRLTVL.

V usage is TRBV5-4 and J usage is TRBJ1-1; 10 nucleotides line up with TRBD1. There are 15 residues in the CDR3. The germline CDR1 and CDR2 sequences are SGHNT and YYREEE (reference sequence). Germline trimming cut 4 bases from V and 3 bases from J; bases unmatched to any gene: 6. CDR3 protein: CASSRPGTGDTEAFF. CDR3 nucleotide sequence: TGTGCCAGCAGCCGTCCCGGGACAGGGGACACTGAAGCTTTCTTT.

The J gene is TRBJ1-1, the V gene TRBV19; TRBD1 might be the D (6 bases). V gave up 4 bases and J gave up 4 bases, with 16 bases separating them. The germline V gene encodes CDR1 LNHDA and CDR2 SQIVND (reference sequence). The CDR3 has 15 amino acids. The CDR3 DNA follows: TGTGCCAGTAGTACCCCCGACAGGTTGAGCACTGAAGCTTTCTTT. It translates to CASSTPDRLSTEAFF.

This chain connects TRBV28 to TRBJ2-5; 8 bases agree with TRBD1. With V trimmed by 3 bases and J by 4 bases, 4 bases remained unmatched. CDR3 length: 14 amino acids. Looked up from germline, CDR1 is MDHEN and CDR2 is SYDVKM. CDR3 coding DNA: TGTGCCAGCAGTTTTTTCAGGGGGCGAGAGACCCAGTACTTC. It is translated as CASSFFRGRETQYF.

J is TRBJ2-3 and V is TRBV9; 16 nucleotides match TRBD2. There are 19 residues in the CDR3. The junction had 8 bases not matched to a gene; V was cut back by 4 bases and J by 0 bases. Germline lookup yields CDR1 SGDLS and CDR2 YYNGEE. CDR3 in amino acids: CASSFAGTSGRASTDTQYF. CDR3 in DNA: TGTGCCAGCAGCTTTGCCGGGACTAGCGGGAGGGCAAGCACAGATACGCAGTATTTT.

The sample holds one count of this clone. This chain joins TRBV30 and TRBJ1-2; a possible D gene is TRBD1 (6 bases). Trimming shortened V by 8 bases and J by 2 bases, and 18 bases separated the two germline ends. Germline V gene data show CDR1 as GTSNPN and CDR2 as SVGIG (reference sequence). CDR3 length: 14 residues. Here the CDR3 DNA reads TGTGCCCGTAACGGAGGGGGGGGCAACTATGGCTACACCTTC. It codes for CARNGGGGNYGYTF.

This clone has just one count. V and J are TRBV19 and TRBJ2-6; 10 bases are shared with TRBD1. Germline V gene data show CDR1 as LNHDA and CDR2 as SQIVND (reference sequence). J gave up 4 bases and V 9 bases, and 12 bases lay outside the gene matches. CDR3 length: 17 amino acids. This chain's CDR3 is CASINSGTGAGANVLTF. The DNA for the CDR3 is TGTGCCAGCATTAACTCCGGGACAGGGGCCGGGGCCAACGTCCTGACTTTC.

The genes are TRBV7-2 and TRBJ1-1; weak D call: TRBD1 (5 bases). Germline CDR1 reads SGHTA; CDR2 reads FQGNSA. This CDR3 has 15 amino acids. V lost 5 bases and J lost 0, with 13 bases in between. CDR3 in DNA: TGTGCCAGCAGCGCTGGGTCAGGGATGAACACTGAAGCTTTCTTT. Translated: CASSAGSGMNTEAFF.

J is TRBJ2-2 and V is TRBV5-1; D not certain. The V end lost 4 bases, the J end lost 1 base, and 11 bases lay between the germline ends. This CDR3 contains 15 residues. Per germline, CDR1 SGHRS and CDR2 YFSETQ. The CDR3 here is CASSPEPVNTGELFF. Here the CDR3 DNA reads TGCGCCAGCAGCCCGGAGCCCGTGAACACCGGGGAGCTGTTTTTT.

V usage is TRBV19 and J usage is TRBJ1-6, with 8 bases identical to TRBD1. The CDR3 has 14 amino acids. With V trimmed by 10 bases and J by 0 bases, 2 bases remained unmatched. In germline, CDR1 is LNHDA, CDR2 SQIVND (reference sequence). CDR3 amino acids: CATTGGSYNSPLHF. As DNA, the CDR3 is TGTGCCACCACAGGGGGCTCCTATAATTCACCCCTCCACTTT. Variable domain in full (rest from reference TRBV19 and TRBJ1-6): DGGITQSPKYLFRKEGQNVTLSCEQNLNHDAMYWYRQDPGQGLRLIYYSQIVNDFQKGDIAEGYSVSREKKESFPLTVTSAQKNPTAFYLCATTGGSYNSPLHFGNGTRLTVT.

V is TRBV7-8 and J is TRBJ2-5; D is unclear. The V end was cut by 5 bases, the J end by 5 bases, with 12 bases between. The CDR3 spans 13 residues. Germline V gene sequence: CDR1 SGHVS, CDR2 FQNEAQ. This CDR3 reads CASSAALGETQYF. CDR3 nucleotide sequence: TGTGCCAGCAGCGCAGCCCTCGGGGAGACCCAGTACTTC. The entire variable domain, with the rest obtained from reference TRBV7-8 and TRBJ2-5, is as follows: GAGVSQSPRYKVAKRGQDVALRCDPISGHVSLFWYQQALGQGPEFLTYFQNEAQLDKSGLPSDRFFAERPEGSVSTLKIQRTQQEDSAVYLCASSAALGETQYFGPGTRLLVL.

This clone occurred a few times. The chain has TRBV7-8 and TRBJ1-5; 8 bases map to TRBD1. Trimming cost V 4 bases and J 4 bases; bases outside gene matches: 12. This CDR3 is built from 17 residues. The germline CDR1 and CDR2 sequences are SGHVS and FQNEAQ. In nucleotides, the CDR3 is TGTGCCAGCAGCTGGGACAGGCAGATCGTAGGTAATCAGCCCCAGCATTTT. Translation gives CASSWDRQIVGNQPQHF.

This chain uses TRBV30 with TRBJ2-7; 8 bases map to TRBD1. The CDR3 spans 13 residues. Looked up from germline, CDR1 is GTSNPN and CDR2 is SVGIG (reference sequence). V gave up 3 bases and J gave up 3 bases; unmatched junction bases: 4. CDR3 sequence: CAWSRGQGYEQYF. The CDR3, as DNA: TGTGCCTGGAGCAGAGGACAGGGCTACGAGCAGTACTTC.

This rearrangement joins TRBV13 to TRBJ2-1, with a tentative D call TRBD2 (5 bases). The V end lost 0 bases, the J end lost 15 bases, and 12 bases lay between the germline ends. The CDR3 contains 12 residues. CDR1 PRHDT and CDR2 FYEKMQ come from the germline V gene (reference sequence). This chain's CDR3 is CASSLGRSGGFF. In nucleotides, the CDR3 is TGTGCCAGCAGCTTAGGAAGAAGCGGCGGGTTCTTC.

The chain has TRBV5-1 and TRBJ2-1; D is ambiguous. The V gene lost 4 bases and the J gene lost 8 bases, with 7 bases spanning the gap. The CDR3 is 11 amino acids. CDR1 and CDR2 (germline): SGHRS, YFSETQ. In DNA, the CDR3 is TGCGCCAGCAGCGTTAGTGATGAGCAGTTCTTC. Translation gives CASSVSDEQFF.

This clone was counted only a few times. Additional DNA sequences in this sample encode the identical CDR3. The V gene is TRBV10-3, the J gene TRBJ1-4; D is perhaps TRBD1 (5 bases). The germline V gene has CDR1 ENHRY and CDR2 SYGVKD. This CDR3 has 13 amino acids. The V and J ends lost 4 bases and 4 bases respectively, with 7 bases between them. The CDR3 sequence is CAISGQSNEKLFF. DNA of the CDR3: TGTGCCATCAGTGGACAGAGTAATGAAAAACTGTTTTTT.

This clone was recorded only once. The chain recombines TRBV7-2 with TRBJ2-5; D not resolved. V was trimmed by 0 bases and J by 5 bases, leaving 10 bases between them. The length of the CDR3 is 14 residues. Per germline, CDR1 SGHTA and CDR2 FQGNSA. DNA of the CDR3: TGTGCCAGCAGCTTAGCGAATAAAGCGGAGACCCAGTACTTC. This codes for CASSLANKAETQYF.